A selection of T cell receptor beta chains follows, all from one sample in a study of CD8+CD57+ T cells in acquired aplastic anemia. TCRdb called the reads again in MiXCR, with one record for every CDR3 protein. Here the sample spans hundreds of thousands of distinct CDR3 sequences, around 32% being singletons. The specimen was sorted CD4+, CD8+, or CD8+CD57+ T cells (not recorded which) from PBMCs. The receptors were sampled from a human donor with aplastic anemia. CDR3s include the opening cysteine and the closing phenylalanine or tryptophan. A D gene is named only where the DNA matches it firmly. Part of the rows lack a size; the others show once, few, many or a class for expanded clones.

j_call v_call clone_size d_call cdr3_aa cdr3_nt
TRBJ1-1 TRBV5-6 once - CASSQDWANTEAFF TGTGCCAGCAGCCAGGACTGGGCGAACACTGAAGCTTTCTTT
TRBJ2-5 TRBV2 many - CASSERGDGETQYF TGTGCCAGCAGCGAGAGGGGGGATGGAGAGACCCAGTACTTC
TRBJ1-1 TRBV7-9 - TRBD1 CASSSLGGEAFF TGTGCCAGCAGCTCCCTAGGGGGCGAAGCTTTCTTT
TRBJ2-3 TRBV12-3/TRBV12-4 few - CASSERGSSTQYF TGTGCCAGCAGCGAACGGGGGTCTTCTACGCAGTATTTT
TRBJ1-2 TRBV6-2/TRBV6-3 - - CACSYQSNREYGYTF TGTGCCTGCAGTTACCAATCGAACAGGGAATATGGCTACACCTTC
TRBJ1-5 TRBV12-3/TRBV12-4 - TRBD1 CASSITGGGGNQPQHF TGTGCCAGCAGTATAACAGGGGGCGGAGGCAATCAGCCCCAGCATTTT
TRBJ1-5 TRBV20-1 - TRBD1 CSARDEQGSNQPQHF TGCAGTGCTAGAGACGAACAGGGGAGCAATCAGCCCCAGCATTTT
TRBJ1-2 TRBV9 - - CASSVGGNIYGYTF TGTGCCAGCAGCGTAGGGGGGAACATCTATGGCTACACCTTC
TRBJ1-2 TRBV29-1 once - CRAAGGEFNYGYTF TGCAGAGCAGCGGGGGGCGAGTTCAACTATGGCTACACCTTC
TRBJ2-2 TRBV14 - - CASSISWRDTGELFF TGTGCCAGCAGCATTAGCTGGAGGGACACCGGGGAGCTGTTTTTT
TRBJ1-1 TRBV24-1 - TRBD1 CATRGTGSMNTEAFF TGTGCCACCAGGGGGACAGGGAGTATGAACACTGAAGCTTTCTTT